A single sample is the source of the 12 T cell receptor beta chains below, sequenced in a study of blood T cells in healthy people across ages. Through a sample-barcoded 5' primer and a J-beta primer mix, a second PCR was run for roughly 7 to 12 cycles. TCRdb recomputed calls from the 5' RACE reads with MiXCR, one row per CDR3 protein. The sample carries roughly 1 million distinct CDR3 sequences, 25% recorded once. These data were also reused for a study on T cells of mothers and their children.

Source material: blood. The receptors were gathered from a girl aged 2-9 years in good health.

This clonotype has only a few counts. The gene calls are TRBV3-1 and TRBJ2-4; no firm D call. Germline V lookup: CDR1 LGHDT, CDR2 YNNKEL (reference sequence). The CDR3 contains 11 residues. V lost 0 bases and J lost 11, with 5 bases in between. The CDR3 region has the DNA TGTGCCAGCAGCCAAGATGCCTTTCAGTACTTC. Its protein is CASSQDAFQYF.

This clonotype was picked up a small number of times. This chain connects TRBV20-1 to TRBJ1-1, with TRBD1 identical over 10 bases. This CDR3 spans 13 amino acids. Germline CDR1 DFQATT, CDR2 SNEGSKA (reference sequence). The CDR3 nucleotides are TGCAGAGATGGGGACAGGGGTATAGATGAAGCTTTCTTT. Translating gives CRDGDRGIDEAFF.

The chain has TRBV29-1 and TRBJ1-6; D unclear. The CDR3 is 14 residues long. The germline gives CDR1 SQVTM, CDR2 ANQGSEA. The ends were cut back, 5 bases at V and 5 bases at J, with 13 bases in the middle. The CDR3 loop reads CSVSSGADNSPLHF. CDR3 sequence (DNA): TGCAGCGTTTCCTCGGGAGCGGATAATTCACCCCTCCACTTT.

This clonotype was detected only a few times. The CDR3 carries no conserved terminal phenylalanine or tryptophan, so it likely arises from a read error. The gene calls are TRBV4-2 and TRBJ1-3; TRBD1 might be the D (5 bases). From germline, CDR1 is LGHNA and CDR2 YNFKEQ. The V end lost 4 bases, the J end lost 0 bases, and 19 bases lay between the germline ends. The CDR3 runs to 18 residues. CDR3 sequence: CASSPRPEGGGSGNTIYL. The CDR3 coding sequence is TGTGCCAGCAGCCCTAGGCCCGAAGGCGGGGGCTCTGGAAACACCATATATCTT.

This clonotype has a handful of counts. This sequence joins TRBV9 and TRBJ2-2; tentative D call: TRBD2 (5 bases). Germline lookup yields CDR1 SGDLS and CDR2 YYNGEE. The CDR3 runs to 16 residues. Trimming pared 0 bases from V and 2 bases from J, leaving 11 bases between. The CDR3 DNA follows: TGTGCCAGCAGCGTAGGATCTGGACTCAACACCGGGGAGCTGTTTTTT. Its protein is CASSVGSGLNTGELFF.

This clonotype was counted between two and nine times. The chain has TRBV7-2 and TRBJ1-2; 11 nucleotides match TRBD1. The junction had 12 bases not matched to a gene; V was cut back by 1 base and J by 8 bases. Germline CDR1 reads SGHTA; CDR2 reads FQGNSA. CDR3 length: 17 residues. CDR3 region: CASSLDRTGTGGNGYTF. The CDR3, as DNA: TGTGCCAGCAGCTTAGACCGTACCGGGACAGGGGGAAACGGCTACACCTTC.

This clonotype was recorded a few times. This chain connects TRBV7-2 to TRBJ2-2; 8 nucleotides agree with TRBD1. The ends lost 9 bases at V and 1 base at J; junction bases unmatched: 4. The CDR3 spans 14 residues. Germline V gives CDR1 SGHTA, CDR2 FQGNSA. CDR3 nucleotides: TGTGCCAGTGAGGACAGGGAGAACACCGGGGAGCTGTTTTTT. Translated: CASEDRENTGELFF.

J is TRBJ2-2 and V is TRBV10-3; D might be TRBD2 (7 bases). The germline V and J ends were trimmed by 2 bases and 2 bases, with 15 bases remaining between them. The CDR3 loop spans 17 amino acids. Germline V lookup: CDR1 ENHRY, CDR2 SYGVKD. CDR3 coding DNA: TGTGCCATCAGTGAGCCTTCCGGGGGGCTCAACACCGGGGAGCTGTTTTTT. Amino acid sequence: CAISEPSGGLNTGELFF.

The chain recombines TRBV27 with TRBJ2-5; the D is unclear. The better agreement between TRBJ2-7 and the DNA end casts doubt on the J call. Germline values: CDR1 MNHEY, CDR2 SMNVEV (reference sequence). The CDR3 has 18 residues. The CDR3 region is CASSPEKINGVLPYEQYF. The CDR3 bases are TGTGCCAGCAGTCCCGAGAAAATAAATGGGGTCCTACCCTACGAGCAGTACTTC.

The chain joins TRBV9 to TRBJ2-3; D tentatively reads TRBD1 or TRBD2 (5 bases each). Trimming shortened V by 3 bases and J by 1 base, and 12 bases separated the two germline ends. Germline CDR1 reads SGDLS; CDR2 reads YYNGEE. The CDR3 runs to 15 residues. The CDR3 spells CASSAPGQGTDTQYF. The CDR3, as DNA: TGTGCCAGCAGCGCCCCGGGGCAGGGCACAGATACGCAGTATTTT.

This sequence joins TRBV11-2 and TRBJ2-7; 9 bases are shared with TRBD2. Trimming at V came to 3 bases and at J to 3 bases, leaving 6 bases not matched to a gene. This CDR3 has 15 amino acids. Germline V gives CDR1 SGHAT, CDR2 FQNNGV. CDR3 sequence reads: CASSLDPSGDYEQYF. The CDR3 DNA follows: TGTGCCAGCAGCTTGGATCCTAGCGGGGACTACGAGCAGTACTTC.

The chain combines TRBV6-1 with TRBJ2-1; TRBD2 matches at 9 bases. J was trimmed by 6 bases and V by 1 base; bases with no gene match: 4. The germline CDR1 and CDR2 sequences are MNHNS and SASEGT. CDR3 size: 15 residues. The CDR3 DNA is TGTGCCAGCAGTGAAGAAGAAGCGGGGGGCAATGAGCAGTTCTTC. Its translation is CASSEEEAGGNEQFF.